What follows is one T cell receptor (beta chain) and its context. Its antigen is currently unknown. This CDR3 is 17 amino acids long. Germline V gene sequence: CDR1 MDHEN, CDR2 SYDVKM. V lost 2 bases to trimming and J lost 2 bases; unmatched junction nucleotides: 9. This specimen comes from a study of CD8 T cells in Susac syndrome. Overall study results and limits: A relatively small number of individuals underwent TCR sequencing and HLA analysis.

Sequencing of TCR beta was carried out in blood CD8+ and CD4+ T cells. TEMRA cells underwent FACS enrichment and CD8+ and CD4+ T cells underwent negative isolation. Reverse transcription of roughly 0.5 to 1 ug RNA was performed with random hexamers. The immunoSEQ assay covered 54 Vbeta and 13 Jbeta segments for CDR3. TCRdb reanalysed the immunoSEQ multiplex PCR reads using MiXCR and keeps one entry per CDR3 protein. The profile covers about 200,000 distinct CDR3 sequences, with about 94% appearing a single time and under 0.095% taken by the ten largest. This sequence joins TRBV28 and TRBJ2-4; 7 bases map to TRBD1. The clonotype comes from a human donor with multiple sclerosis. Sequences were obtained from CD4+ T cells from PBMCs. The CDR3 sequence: CASSLARGQSSKNIQYF. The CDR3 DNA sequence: TGTGCCAGCAGTTTAGCTAGGGGACAGTCTTCCAAAAACATTCAGTACTTC.